A selection of T cell receptor beta chains follows, all from one sample in a study of response to subunit inactivated influenza vaccine. TCRdb itself ran the RT-PCR reads through MiXCR, one entry per CDR3 protein. Here the sample spans about 520,000 distinct CDR3 sequences, more than 7% being singletons. Sequenced here: PBMCs from blood, sampled less than 30 months after vaccination. The receptors derive from a man between 50 and 70 years old who received an inactivated influenza vaccine. CDR3s include the opening cysteine and the closing phenylalanine or tryptophan. Size is stated for part of the rows, as once, few or many counts, or as a class when the clone is expanded.

j_call	clone_size	v_call	cdr3_length	cdr3_aa
TRBJ2-7	.	TRBV20-1	13	CSAIINQGDEQYF
TRBJ1-1	many	TRBV28	11	CASSSMGLAFF
TRBJ2-7	.	TRBV18	15	CASSPPGLGDNEQYF
TRBJ2-6	.	TRBV12-3/TRBV12-4	15	CASTLGISGANVLTF
TRBJ2-1	few	TRBV20-1	14	CSAREPAAYNEQFF
TRBJ1-1	many	TRBV4-2	14	CASSQAGSNTEAFF
TRBJ2-2	few	TRBV9	12	CASSVVPGELFF
TRBJ1-6	many	TRBV28	15	CASSSGQGINSPLHF
TRBJ2-5	many	TRBV11-2	14	CASSLVGVPETQYF
TRBJ2-3	many	TRBV4-3	17	CASSQGRWEGPSDTQYF